One TCR beta chain is described in this entry. This receptor's antigen is unknown. Base qualities were left out, and no much larger clone turns up one base away. Library method: the immunoSEQ multiplex PCR assay. As for the authors' bioinformatics: A statistical classification framework was built for diagnosing cytomegalovirus status from the catalog of TCR beta chain sequences. Here the immuneACCESS table is served through TCRdb, limited to in-frame sequences with V and J called. Missing clones are a known gap in these copies; in checked studies unresolved V genes cover under half, and the rest lacks a known reason. V and J calls and clone size are given by that table; D and trimming were obtained from the DNA. Recorded for this sample are some 120,000 clones; about 90% of them occurred a single time. Clones ranked in the top ten supply about 1.5% of the sample. After removal of 3 bases from V and 5 bases from J, the junction retains 5 bases not matched to a gene. The germline V gene sets CDR1 to SGDLS and CDR2 to YYNGEE. Spanning cysteine to phenylalanine, the CDR3 consists of 13 amino acids. Only the CDR3 portion is preserved as DNA: 39 bases, with reading frame beginning at the first base.

This sample was taken from a study of cytomegalovirus exposure and HLA in healthy donors (dated by TCRdb to 2017 to 2019). Study-wide context: According to a later analysis, one platform produced both the roughly 110 validation repertoires and the 720 or so repertoires of the first cohort. To predict cytomegalovirus infection status, the study brought together high-throughput TCR immunosequencing, statistical association of individual TCRs with disease status, and machine learning. Along with the approximately 700-subject first cohort, a separate validation cohort of roughly 110 different subjects was used. The study aimed to test whether signatures of past pathogen exposure could be identified by cataloging public T cell receptors. On the study overall, not on this receptor specifically: Most TCR sequences were observed very rarely across donors, whereas some public TCRs were present in many individuals. The classifier was reported to diagnose cytomegalovirus status with high specificity and sensitivity in both the original cohort and the validation cohort. The authors suggested that the approach could potentially be extended to other disease states and immunological phenotypes. All 130 or so repertoires were used to score co-occurrence in the validation cohort in a later analysis, because that analysis had no HLA typing for the cohort. Three of the identified cytomegalovirus-associated TCR beta chains were confirmed in vitro to be specific for cytomegalovirus antigens. In the study, approximately 160 TCR beta chains were listed as associated with cytomegalovirus. A later analysis found that TCRs clustered in the first cohort also tended to co-occur in the 130 or so validation repertoires, with approximately 95% of cluster scores above 0.

The donors were included in the validation cohort of some 120 subjects, a group kept apart from the roughly 670-subject first cohort. Sequenced material: PBMCs. The V gene is TRBV9 and the J gene is TRBJ2-7; TRBD1 fits 7 bases in the junction. The TCR comes from a man younger than 40 in good health and CMV-seronegative. Read as DNA, the sequence is TGTGCCAGCAGCGCAACAGGGGCCCACGAGCAGTACTTC. Its translation is CASSATGAHEQYF.